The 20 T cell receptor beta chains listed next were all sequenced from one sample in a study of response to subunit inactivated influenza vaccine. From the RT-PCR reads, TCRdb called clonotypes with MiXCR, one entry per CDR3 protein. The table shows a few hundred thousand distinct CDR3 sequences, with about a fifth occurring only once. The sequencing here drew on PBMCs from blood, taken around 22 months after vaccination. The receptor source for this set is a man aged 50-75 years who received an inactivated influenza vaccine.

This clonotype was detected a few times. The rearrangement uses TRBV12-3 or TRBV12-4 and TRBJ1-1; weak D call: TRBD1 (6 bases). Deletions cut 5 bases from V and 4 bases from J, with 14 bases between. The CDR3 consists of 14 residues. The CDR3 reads CASSRSAGATEAFF. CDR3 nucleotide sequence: TGTGCCAGCAGTCGCAGTGCGGGGGCCACTGAAGCTTTCTTT.

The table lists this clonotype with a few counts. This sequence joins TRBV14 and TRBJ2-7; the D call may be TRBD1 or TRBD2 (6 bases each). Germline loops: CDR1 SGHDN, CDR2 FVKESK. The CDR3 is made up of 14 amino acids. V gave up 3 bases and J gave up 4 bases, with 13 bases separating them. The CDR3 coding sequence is TGTGCCAGCAGCCAGGGTCAGGGGAGGTACGAGCAGTACTTC. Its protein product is CASSQGQGRYEQYF.

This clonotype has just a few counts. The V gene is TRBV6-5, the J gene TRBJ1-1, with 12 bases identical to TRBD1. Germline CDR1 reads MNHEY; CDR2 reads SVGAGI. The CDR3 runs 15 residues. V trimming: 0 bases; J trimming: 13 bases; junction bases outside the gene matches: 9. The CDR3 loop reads CASSYSPGQGAGGFF. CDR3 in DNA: TGTGCCAGCAGTTACTCACCGGGACAGGGGGCGGGGGGTTTCTTT.

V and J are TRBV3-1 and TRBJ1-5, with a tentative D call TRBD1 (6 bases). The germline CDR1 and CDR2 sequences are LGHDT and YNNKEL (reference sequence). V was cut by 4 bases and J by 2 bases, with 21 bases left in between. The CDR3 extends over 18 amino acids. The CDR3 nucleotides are TGTGCCAGCAGCCGATCCCCCTTAGGGGGTATGGGCAATCAGCCCCAGCATTTT. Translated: CASSRSPLGGMGNQPQHF.

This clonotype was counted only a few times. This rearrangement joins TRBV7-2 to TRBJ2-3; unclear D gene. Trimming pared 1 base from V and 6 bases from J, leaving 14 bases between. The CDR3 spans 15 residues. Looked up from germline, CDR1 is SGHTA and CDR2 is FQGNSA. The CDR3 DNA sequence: TGTGCCAGCAGCTTAGTTTCTCCGCGTTCTGATACGCAGTATTTT. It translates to CASSLVSPRSDTQYF.

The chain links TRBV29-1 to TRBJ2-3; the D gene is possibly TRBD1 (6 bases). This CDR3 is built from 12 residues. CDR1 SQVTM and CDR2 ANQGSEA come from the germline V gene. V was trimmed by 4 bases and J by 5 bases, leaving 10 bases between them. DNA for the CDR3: TGCAGCGTTGGGGCCAGGGGAGATACGCAGTATTTT. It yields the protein CSVGARGDTQYF.

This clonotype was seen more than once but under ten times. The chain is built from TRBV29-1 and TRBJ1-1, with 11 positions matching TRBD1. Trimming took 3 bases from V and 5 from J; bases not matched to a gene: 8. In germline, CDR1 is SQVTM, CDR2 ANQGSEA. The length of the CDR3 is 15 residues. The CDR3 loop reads CSVEGRTGGWTEAFF. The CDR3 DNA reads TGCAGCGTTGAGGGCCGGACAGGGGGCTGGACTGAAGCTTTCTTT.

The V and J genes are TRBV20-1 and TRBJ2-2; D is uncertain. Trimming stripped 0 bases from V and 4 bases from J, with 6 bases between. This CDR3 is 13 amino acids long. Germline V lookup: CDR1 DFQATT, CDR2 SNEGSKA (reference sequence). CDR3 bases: TGCAGTGCTAGAGACTTGATCACCGGGGAGCTGTTTTTT. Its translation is CSARDLITGELFF.

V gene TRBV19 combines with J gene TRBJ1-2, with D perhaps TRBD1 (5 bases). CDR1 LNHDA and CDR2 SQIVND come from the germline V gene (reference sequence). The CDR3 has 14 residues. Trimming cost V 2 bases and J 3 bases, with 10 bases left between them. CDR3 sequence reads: CASSIPGRDYGYTF. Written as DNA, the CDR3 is TGTGCCAGTAGTATACCGGGACGGGACTATGGCTACACCTTC.

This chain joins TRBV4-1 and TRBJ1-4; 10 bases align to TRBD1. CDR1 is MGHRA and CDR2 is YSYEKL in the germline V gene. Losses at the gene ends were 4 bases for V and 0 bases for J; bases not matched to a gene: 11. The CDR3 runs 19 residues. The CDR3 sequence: CASSPRDRGPLATNEKLFF. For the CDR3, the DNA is TGCGCCAGCAGCCCGAGGGACAGGGGCCCACTGGCAACTAATGAAAAACTGTTTTTT.

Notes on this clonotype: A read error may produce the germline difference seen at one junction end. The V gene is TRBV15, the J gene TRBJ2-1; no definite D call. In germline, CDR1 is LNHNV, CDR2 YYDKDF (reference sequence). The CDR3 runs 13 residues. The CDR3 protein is CATSSVLRNEQFF. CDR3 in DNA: TGCGCCACCAGCAGTGTACTACGGAATGAGCAGTTCTTC.

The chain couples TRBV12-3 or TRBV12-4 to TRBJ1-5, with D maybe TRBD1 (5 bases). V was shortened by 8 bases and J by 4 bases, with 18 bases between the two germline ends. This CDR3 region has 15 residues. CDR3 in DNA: TGTGCCAGCGTGGGGCCGGGCCGGGGAAATCAGCCCCAGCATTTT. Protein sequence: CASVGPGRGNQPQHF.

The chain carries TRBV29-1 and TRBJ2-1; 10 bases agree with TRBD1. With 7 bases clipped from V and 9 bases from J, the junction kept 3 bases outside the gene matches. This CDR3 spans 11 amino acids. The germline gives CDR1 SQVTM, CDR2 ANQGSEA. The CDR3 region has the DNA TGCAGCGGACAGGGGGCGGTTGAGCAGTTCTTC. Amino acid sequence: CSGQGAVEQFF.

DNA of the CDR3: TGTGCCAGCAGCCCCTTAGCCGGGACCCAGTACTTC. It encodes CASSPLAGTQYF. The V call is TRBV7-2, the J call TRBJ2-5, with D hard to call. The CDR3 covers 12 residues. The V gene's germline CDR1 is SGHTA and CDR2 FQGNSA. The V and J ends lost 5 bases and 7 bases respectively, with 11 bases between them.

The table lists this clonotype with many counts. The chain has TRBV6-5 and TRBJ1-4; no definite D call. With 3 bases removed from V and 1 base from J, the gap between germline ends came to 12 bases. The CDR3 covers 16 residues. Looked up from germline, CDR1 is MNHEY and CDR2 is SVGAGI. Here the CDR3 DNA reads TGTGCCAGCAGTTATATTCCGGGAGAAACTAATGAAAAACTGTTTTTT. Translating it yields CASSYIPGETNEKLFF.

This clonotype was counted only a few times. This CDR3 is CASTSGRLDGYTF. As DNA, the CDR3 is TGTGCCAGCACCTCCGGACGGCTGGATGGCTACACCTTC. This rearrangement joins TRBV21-1 to TRBJ1-2. TRBV21-1 is flagged as a pseudogene. This CDR3 has 13 residues.

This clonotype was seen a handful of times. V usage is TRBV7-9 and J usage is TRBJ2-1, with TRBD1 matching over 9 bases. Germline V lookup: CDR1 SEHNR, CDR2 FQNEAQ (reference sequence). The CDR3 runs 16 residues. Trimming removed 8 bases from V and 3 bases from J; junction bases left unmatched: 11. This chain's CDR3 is CASGHTQGAGYNEQFF. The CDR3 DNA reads TGTGCCAGCGGACACACACAGGGGGCGGGCTACAATGAGCAGTTCTTC.

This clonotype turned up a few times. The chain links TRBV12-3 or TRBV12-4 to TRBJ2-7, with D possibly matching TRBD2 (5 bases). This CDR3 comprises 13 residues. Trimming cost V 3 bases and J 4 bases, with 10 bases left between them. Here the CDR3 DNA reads TGTGCCAGCAGTTTGAGGGATGGATACGAGCAGTACTTC. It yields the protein CASSLRDGYEQYF.

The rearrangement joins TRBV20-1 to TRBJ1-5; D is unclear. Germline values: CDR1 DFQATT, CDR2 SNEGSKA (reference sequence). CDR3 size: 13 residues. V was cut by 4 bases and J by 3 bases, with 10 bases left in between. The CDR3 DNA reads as TGCAGTGCTAAAACCGGGCCCAATCAGCCCCAGCATTTT. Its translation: CSAKTGPNQPQHF.

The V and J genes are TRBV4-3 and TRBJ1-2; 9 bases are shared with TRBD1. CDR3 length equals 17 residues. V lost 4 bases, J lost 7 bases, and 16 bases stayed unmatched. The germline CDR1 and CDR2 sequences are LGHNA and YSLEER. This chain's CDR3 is CASSPGLTGGFRRGYTF. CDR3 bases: TGCGCCAGCAGCCCAGGCCTGACAGGGGGATTTCGTCGTGGCTACACCTTC.